One T cell receptor beta chain is described in this entry. Antigen unknown. These data originate in a study of monozygotic twins with inflammatory bowel disease. For each CDR3 protein, TCRdb gives one entry from its re-call of the 5' RACE reads, without DNA. The sample table includes about 380,000 distinct CDR3 sequences. Findings and limits, study-wide: People with IBD had fewer clonotypes in common with others than healthy twins did, especially with disease activity.

This clonotype was obtained from a human donor with ulcerative colitis or Crohn's disease, or a healthy co-twin of an affected twin (not recorded which). The sample comprised blood.

This CDR3 reads CASSQVFGQSTDTQYF. The J gene is TRBJ2-3, the V gene TRBV14. The length of the CDR3 is 16 residues. Germline CDR1 reads SGHDN; CDR2 reads FVKESK.